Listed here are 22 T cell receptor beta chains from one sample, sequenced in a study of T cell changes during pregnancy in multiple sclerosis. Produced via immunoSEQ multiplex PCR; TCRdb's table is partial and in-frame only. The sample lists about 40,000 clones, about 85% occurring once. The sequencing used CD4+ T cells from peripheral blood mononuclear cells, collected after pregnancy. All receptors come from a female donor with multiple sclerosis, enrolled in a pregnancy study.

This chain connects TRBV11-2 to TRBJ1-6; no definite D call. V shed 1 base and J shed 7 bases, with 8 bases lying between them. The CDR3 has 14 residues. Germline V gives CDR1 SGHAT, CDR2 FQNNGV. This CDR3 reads CASSLGWENSPLHF. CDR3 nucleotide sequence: TGTGCCAGCAGCTTAGGCTGGGAGAATTCACCCCTCCACTTT.

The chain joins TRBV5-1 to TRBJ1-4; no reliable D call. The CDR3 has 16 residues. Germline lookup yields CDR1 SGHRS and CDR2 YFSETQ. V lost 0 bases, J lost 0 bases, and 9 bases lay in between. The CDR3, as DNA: TGCGCCAGCAGCTTGGCCGGCGGGACAACTAATGAAAAACTGTTTTTT. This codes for CASSLAGGTTNEKLFF.

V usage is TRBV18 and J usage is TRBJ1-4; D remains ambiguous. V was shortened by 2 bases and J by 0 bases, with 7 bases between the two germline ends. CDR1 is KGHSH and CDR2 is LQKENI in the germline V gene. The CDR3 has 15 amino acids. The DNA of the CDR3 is TGTGCCAGCTCACCATACCAGGCAACTAATGAAAAACTGTTTTTT. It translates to CASSPYQATNEKLFF. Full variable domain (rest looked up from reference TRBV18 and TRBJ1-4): NAGVMQNPRHLVRRRGQEARLRCSPMKGHSHVYWYRQLPEEGLKFMVYLQKENIIDESGMPKERFSAEFPKEGPSILRIQQVVRGDSAAYFCASSPYQATNEKLFFGSGTQLSVL.

Written as DNA, the CDR3 is TGCGCCAGCAGTGCCACCGACAGGGCCAGCTCCTACAATGAGCAGTTCTTC. It translates to CASSATDRASSYNEQFF. The V and J genes are TRBV5-1 and TRBJ2-1; 7 nucleotides align to TRBD1. The V segment lost 5 bases and the J segment 0 bases; nucleotides outside the gene matches: 11. The germline V gene has CDR1 SGHRS and CDR2 YFSETQ. This CDR3 has 17 amino acids.

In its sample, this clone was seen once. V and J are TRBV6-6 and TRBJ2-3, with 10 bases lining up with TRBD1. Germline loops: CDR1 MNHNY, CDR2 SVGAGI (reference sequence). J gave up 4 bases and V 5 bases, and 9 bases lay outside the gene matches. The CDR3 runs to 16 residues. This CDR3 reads CASSRQGAFYADTQYF. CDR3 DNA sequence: TGTGCCAGCAGTAGACAGGGGGCGTTTTACGCAGATACGCAGTATTTT.

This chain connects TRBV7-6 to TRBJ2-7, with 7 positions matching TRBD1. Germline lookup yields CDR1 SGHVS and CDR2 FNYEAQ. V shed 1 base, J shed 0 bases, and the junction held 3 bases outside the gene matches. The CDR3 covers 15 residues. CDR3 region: CASSLGGTVSYEQYF. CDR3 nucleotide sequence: TGTGCCAGCAGCTTAGGGGGGACAGTCTCCTACGAGCAGTACTTC.

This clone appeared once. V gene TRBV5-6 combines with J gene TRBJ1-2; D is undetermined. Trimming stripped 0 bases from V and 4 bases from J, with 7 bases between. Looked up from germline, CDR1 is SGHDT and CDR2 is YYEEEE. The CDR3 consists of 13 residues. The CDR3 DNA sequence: TGTGCCAGCAGCTTGGGGAGCCTCTATGGCTACACCTTC. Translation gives CASSLGSLYGYTF.

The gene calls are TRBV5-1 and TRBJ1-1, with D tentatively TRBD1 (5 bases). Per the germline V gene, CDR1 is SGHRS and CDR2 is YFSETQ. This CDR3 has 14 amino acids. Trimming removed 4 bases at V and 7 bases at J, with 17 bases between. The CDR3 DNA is TGCGCCAGCAGCACCCGGGTAGGGGAGGGTGAAGCTTTCTTT. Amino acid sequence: CASSTRVGEGEAFF.

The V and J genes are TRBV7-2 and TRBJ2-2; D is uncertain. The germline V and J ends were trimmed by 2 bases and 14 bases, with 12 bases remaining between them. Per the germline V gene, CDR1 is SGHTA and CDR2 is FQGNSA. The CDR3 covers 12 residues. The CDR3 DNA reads TGTGCCAGCAGCTTAAGGTCTAGTTTCCTGTTTTTT. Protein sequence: CASSLRSSFLFF. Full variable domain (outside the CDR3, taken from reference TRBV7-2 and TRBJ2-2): GAGVSQSPSNKVTEKGKDVELRCDPISGHTALYWYRQSLGQGLEFLIYFQGNSAPDKSGLPSDRFSAERTGGSVSTLTIQRTQQEDSAVYLCASSLRSSFLFFGEGSRLTVL.

The CDR3 region is CASSQDRTELYGYTF. Here the CDR3 DNA reads TGCGCCAGCAGCCAAGATCGGACAGAGCTCTATGGCTACACCTTC. The genes are TRBV4-3 and TRBJ1-2, with D perhaps matching TRBD1 (6 bases). The CDR3 consists of 15 residues. V was clipped by 0 bases and J by 4 bases, with 12 bases between them. Germline values: CDR1 LGHNA, CDR2 YSLEER.

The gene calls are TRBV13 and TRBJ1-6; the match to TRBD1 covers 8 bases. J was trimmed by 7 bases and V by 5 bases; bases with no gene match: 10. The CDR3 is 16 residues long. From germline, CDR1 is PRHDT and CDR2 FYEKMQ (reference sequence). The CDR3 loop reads CASSLGQGMGNSPLHF. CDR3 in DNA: TGTGCCAGCAGCCTTGGACAGGGAATGGGCAATTCACCCCTCCACTTT.

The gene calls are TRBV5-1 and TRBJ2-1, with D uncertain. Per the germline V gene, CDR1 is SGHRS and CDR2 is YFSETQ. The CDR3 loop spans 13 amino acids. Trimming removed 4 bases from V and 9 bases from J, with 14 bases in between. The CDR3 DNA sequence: TGCGCCAGCAGCCCCATCACGATGAGTGAGCAGTTCTTC. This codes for CASSPITMSEQFF.

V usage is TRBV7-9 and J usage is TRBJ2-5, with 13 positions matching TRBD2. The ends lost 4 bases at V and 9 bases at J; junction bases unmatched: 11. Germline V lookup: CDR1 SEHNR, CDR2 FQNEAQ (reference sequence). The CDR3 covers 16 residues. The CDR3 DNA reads TGTGCCAGCAGCTATGACACTAGCGGGGGGGCGTCGGCCCAGTACTTC. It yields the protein CASSYDTSGGASAQYF. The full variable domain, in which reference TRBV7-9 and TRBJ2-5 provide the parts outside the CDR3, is DTGVSQNPRHKITKRGQNVTFRCDPISEHNRLYWYRQTLGQGPEFLTYFQNEAQLEKSRLLSDRFSAERPKGSFSTLEIQRTEQGDSAMYLCASSYDTSGGASAQYFGPGTRLLVL.

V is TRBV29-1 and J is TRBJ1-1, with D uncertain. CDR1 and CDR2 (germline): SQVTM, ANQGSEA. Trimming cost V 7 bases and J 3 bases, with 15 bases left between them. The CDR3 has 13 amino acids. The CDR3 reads CSANDNLDTEAFF. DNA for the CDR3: TGCAGCGCAAACGACAATCTGGACACTGAAGCTTTCTTT.

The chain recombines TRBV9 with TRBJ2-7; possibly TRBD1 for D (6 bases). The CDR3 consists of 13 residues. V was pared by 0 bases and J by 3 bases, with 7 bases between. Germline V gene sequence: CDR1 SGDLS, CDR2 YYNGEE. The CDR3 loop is CASSVEDSYEQYF. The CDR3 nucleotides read TGTGCCAGCAGCGTAGAGGACAGCTACGAGCAGTACTTC.

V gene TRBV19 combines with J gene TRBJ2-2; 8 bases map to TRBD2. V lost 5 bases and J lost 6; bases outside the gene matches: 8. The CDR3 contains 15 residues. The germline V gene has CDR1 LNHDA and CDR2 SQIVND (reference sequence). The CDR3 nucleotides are TGTGCCAGTAGTCCTACGGGGGGGCCAGCCGGGGAGCTGTTTTTT. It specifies CASSPTGGPAGELFF.

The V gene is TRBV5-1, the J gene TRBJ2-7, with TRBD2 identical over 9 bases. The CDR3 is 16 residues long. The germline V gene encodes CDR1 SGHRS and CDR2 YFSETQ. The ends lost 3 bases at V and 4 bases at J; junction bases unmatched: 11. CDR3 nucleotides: TGCGCCAGCAGCTGGGGGAGTAGCGGGGGACCTTACGAGCAGTACTTC. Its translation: CASSWGSSGGPYEQYF.

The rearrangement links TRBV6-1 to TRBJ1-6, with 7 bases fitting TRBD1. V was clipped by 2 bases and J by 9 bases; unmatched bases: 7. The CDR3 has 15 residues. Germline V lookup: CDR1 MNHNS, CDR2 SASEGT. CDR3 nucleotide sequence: TGTGCCAGCAGTGAACAGGGACAGCCGTTTTCACCCCTCCACTTT. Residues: CASSEQGQPFSPLHF.

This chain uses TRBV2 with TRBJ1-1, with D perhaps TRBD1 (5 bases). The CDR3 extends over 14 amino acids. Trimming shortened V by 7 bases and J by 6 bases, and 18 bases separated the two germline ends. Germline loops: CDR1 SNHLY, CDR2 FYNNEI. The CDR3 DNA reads TGTGCCAGCATCTTAGCCCTTCAGGGATCTGAAGCTTTCTTT. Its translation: CASILALQGSEAFF.

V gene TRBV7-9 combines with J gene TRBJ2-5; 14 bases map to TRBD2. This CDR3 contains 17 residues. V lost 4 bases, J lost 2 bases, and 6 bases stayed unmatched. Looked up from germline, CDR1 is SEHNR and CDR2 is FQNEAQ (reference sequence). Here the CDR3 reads CASSYTRTSGGQETQYF. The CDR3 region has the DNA TGTGCCAGCAGCTATACTAGGACTAGCGGGGGGCAAGAGACCCAGTACTTC.

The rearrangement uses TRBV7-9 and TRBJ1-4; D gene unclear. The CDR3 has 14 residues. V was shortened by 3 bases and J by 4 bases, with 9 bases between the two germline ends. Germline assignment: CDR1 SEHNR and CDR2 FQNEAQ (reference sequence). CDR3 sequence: CASSFSRHNEKLFF. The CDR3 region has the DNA TGTGCCAGCAGCTTCTCCAGACATAATGAAAAACTGTTTTTT.

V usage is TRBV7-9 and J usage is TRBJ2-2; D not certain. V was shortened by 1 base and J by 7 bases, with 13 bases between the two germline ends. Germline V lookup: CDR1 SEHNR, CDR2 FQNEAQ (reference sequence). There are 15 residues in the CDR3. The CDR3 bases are TGTGCCAGCAGCTTAGTAGCACCCGTCATCGGGGAGCTGTTTTTT. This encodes CASSLVAPVIGELFF.